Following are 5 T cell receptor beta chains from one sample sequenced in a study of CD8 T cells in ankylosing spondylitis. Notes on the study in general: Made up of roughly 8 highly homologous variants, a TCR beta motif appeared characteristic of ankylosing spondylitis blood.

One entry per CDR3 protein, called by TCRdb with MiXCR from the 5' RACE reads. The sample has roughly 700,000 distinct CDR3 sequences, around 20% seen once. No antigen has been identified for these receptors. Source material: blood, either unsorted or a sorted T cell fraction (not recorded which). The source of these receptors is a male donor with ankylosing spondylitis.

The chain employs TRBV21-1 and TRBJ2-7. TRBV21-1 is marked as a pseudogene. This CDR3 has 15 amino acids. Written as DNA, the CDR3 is TGTGCCAGCAGATCTCCTCAGGGGAGCTCCTACGAGCAGTACTTC. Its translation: CASRSPQGSSYEQYF.

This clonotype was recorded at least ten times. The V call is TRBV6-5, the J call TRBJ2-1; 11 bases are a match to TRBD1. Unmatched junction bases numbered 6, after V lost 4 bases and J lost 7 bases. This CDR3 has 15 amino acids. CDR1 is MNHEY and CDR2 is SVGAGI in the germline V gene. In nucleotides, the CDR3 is TGTGCCAGCAGTTCGCCCGGGACAGGGGGGAATGAGCAGTTCTTC. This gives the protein CASSSPGTGGNEQFF.

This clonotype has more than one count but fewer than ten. This CDR3 reads CATNRVQGTEAFF. As DNA, the CDR3 is TGTGCCACCAACAGGGTTCAAGGCACTGAAGCTTTCTTT. The rearrangement links TRBV7-9 to TRBJ1-1, with D maybe TRBD1 (6 bases). V was pared by 10 bases and J by 4 bases, with 16 bases between. This CDR3 region has 13 residues. Germline V gene data show CDR1 as SEHNR and CDR2 as FQNEAQ (reference sequence).

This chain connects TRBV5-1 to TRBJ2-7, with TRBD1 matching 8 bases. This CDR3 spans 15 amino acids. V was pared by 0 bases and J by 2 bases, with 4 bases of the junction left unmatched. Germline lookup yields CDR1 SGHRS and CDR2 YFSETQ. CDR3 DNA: TGCGCCAGCAGCTTGGTCCCAGGGGGCCCCTACGAGCAGTACTTC. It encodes CASSLVPGGPYEQYF.

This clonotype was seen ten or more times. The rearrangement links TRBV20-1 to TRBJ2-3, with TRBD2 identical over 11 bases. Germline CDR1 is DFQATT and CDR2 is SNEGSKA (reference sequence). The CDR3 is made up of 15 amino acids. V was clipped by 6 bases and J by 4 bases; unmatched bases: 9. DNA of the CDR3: TGCAGTGCACCAATAGCGGGGGGGCCTTCAGATACGCAGTATTTT. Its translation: CSAPIAGGPSDTQYF.